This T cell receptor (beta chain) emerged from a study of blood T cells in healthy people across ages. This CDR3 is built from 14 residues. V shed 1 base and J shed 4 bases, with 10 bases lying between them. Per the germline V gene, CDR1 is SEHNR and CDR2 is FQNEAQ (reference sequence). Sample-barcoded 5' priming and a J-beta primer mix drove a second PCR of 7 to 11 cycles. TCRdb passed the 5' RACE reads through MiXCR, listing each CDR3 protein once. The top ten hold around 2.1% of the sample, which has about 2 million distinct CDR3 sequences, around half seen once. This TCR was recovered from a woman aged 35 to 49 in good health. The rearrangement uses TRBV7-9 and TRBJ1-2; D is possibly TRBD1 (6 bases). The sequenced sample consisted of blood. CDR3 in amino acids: CASSLGWGPYGYTF. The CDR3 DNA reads TGTGCCAGCAGCTTAGGGTGGGGGCCCTATGGCTACACCTTC.